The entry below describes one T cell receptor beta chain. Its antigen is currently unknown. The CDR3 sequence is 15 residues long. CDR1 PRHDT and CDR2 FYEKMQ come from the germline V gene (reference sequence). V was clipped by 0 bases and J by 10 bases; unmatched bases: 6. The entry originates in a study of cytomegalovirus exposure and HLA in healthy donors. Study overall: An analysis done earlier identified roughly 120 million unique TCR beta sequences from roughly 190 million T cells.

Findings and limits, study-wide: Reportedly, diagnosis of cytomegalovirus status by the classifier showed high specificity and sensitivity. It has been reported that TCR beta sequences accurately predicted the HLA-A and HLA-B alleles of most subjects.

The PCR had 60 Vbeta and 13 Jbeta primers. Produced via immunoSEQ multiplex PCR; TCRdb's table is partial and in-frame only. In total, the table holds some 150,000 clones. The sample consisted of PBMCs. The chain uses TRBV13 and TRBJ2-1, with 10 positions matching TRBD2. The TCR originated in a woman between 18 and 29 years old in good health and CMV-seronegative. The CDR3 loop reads CASSLGLAGAKEQFF. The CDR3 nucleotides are TGTGCCAGCAGCTTAGGGCTAGCGGGAGCGAAGGAGCAGTTCTTC. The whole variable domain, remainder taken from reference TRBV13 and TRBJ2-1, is AAGVIQSPRHLIKEKRETATLKCYPIPRHDTVYWYQQGPGQDPQFLISFYEKMQSDKGSIPDRFSAQQFSDYHSELNMSSLELGDSALYFCASSLGLAGAKEQFFGPGTRLTVL.